One sample yielded the 23 T cell receptor beta chains listed below, sequenced in a study of human T cells and chemical hapten exposure (dated by TCRdb to the early 2020s). Receptor amplification or capture employed RACE. Instrument used: NextSeq 500. TCRdb itself trimmed the public reads at Q25 with fastp, ran MiXCR and retained productive beta chains. Merged by CDR3 protein, the rows form single entries marked with the most common genes and DNA. The sample has roughly 380,000 distinct CDR3 sequences on record, about 4.4% of them singletons. The ten largest make up about 2.2% of the sample. Reading the label with the study, this specimen's time point is: patch test 1, 2 weeks after DPC sensitization. According to the study, the label for this sample's treatment or condition signals: therapeutic diphenylcyclopropenone sensitization with weekly scalp DPC. Specimen: whole blood, collected in connection with sensitization to the hapten diphenylcyclopropenone (DPC). Receptors originate from a woman between 45 and 60 years old with alopecia areata. Some clones in this sample may be carry-over from other donors' samples.

This clonotype was seen many times. V is TRBV6-5 and J is TRBJ2-3; TRBD2 matches at 14 bases. Trimming removed 8 bases from V and 5 bases from J; junction bases left unmatched: 6. This CDR3 is built from 15 residues. Germline lookup yields CDR1 MNHEY and CDR2 SVGAGI. CDR3 DNA: TGTGCCAGCCGACTAGCGGGGGGGCGAGGAGATACGCAGTATTTT. Translated, it gives CASRLAGGRGDTQYF.

This clonotype came up many times. The rearrangement links TRBV12-3 or TRBV12-4 to TRBJ2-7; D is perhaps TRBD2 (6 bases). This CDR3 is 14 amino acids long. The germline V and J ends were trimmed by 6 bases and 0 bases, with 12 bases remaining between them. CDR3 amino acids: CASSQETSSYEQYF. CDR3 bases: TGTGCCAGCAGCCAGGAGACTAGCTCCTACGAGCAGTACTTC.

In regard to this clonotype: Since a much larger clone is just one base distant, this may be a read error. V gene TRBV28 combines with J gene TRBJ1-5; a possible D gene is TRBD1 (5 bases). V was clipped by 6 bases and J by 3 bases, with 18 bases between them. The CDR3 sequence is 16 residues long. From germline, CDR1 is MDHEN and CDR2 SYDVKM. CDR3 amino acids: CASSLWLGEVNQPQHF. CDR3 DNA: TGTGCCAGCAGCCTTTGGTTAGGGGAAGTCAATCAGCCCCAGCATTTT.

The chain joins TRBV28 to TRBJ1-4; 10 positions agree with TRBD1. J was trimmed by 6 bases and V by 2 bases; bases with no gene match: 12. This CDR3 spans 18 amino acids. The V gene's germline CDR1 is MDHEN and CDR2 SYDVKM. This chain's CDR3 is CASSLPTGGAGGYEKLFF. CDR3 sequence (DNA): TGTGCCAGCAGTTTACCGACAGGGGGCGCTGGGGGATATGAAAAACTGTTTTTT.

V usage is TRBV7-6 and J usage is TRBJ2-7; tentatively, D is TRBD1 or TRBD2 (5 bases each). Germline loops: CDR1 SGHVS, CDR2 FNYEAQ. This CDR3 has 13 residues. V lost 4 bases and J 2 bases, leaving 9 bases between the germline ends. This chain's CDR3 is CASSSLGAYEQYF. In DNA form, the CDR3 reads TGTGCCAGCAGCTCCTTGGGGGCCTACGAGCAGTACTTC.

This clonotype was recorded many times. The chain is built from TRBV20-1 and TRBJ2-7, with 10 bases identical to TRBD2. V lost 5 bases and J lost 2; bases outside the gene matches: 3. The CDR3 is 13 residues long. Germline V gives CDR1 DFQATT, CDR2 SNEGSKA (reference sequence). CDR3 coding DNA: TGCAGTGCTGTTAGCGGGAGGACCTACGAGCAGTACTTC. Protein sequence: CSAVSGRTYEQYF.

In this sample, this clonotype turned up many times. The chain joins TRBV27 to TRBJ2-3; possibly TRBD2 for D (5 bases). Trimming stripped 6 bases from V and 8 bases from J, with 9 bases between. Looked up from germline, CDR1 is MNHEY and CDR2 is SMNVEV (reference sequence). There are 11 residues in the CDR3. Here the CDR3 DNA reads TGTGCCAGCAGCCAAGGACTTACGCAGTATTTT. It translates to CASSQGLTQYF.

At least ten counts were recorded for this clonotype. The rearrangement joins TRBV3-1 to TRBJ1-1; tentative D call: TRBD1 (5 bases). V was shortened by 4 bases and J by 4 bases, with 13 bases between the two germline ends. CDR3 length: 14 residues. The germline V gene encodes CDR1 LGHDT and CDR2 YNNKEL (reference sequence). The CDR3 coding sequence is TGTGCCAGCAGCCCGAGGACACGGCTCACTGAAGCTTTCTTT. This sequence encodes CASSPRTRLTEAFF.

This clonotype was seen only a few times. The J gene is TRBJ1-4, the V gene TRBV2, with D hard to call. The germline gives CDR1 SNHLY, CDR2 FYNNEI. V dropped 4 bases and J dropped 3 bases, with 6 bases sitting between them. The CDR3 runs to 13 residues. CDR3 amino acids: CASSVRSNEKLFF. The CDR3 nucleotides are TGTGCCAGCAGTGTCAGGTCTAATGAAAAACTGTTTTTT.

The sample holds many counts of this clonotype. In DNA, the CDR3 is TGTGCCAGCAGGGTGAGCGGGGGTACCGGGGAGCTGTTTTTT. Its translation: CASRVSGGTGELFF. This chain connects TRBV9 to TRBJ2-2; TRBD2 aligns across 8 bases. CDR1 and CDR2 from the germline V gene are SGDLS and YYNGEE. The ends lost 5 bases at V and 5 bases at J; junction bases unmatched: 5. The CDR3 is 14 amino acids.

This clonotype has only a few counts. The chain joins TRBV27 to TRBJ2-2; D uncertain. CDR1 is MNHEY, CDR2 SMNVEV, per germline (reference sequence). The V end was cut by 10 bases, the J end by 7 bases, with 13 bases between. There are 12 residues in the CDR3. Here the CDR3 reads CATRMGNGELFF. The CDR3 nucleotides read TGTGCCACGAGGATGGGAAACGGGGAGCTGTTTTTT.

At least ten counts were recorded for this clonotype. The gene calls are TRBV15 and TRBJ2-1; D gene unclear. V was pared by 2 bases and J by 11 bases, with 7 bases between. Germline CDR1 and CDR2: LNHNV and YYDKDF (reference sequence). The CDR3 runs 11 residues. In nucleotides, the CDR3 is TGTGCCACCAGCAGACTTCGAAAGCAGTTCTTC. Amino acid sequence: CATSRLRKQFF. Drawing the rest from reference TRBV15 and TRBJ2-1, the complete variable domain is DAMVIQNPRYQVTQFGKPVTLSCSQTLNHNVMYWYQQKSSQAPKLLFHYYDKDFNNEADTPDNFQSRRPNTSFCFLDIRSPGLGDTAMYLCATSRLRKQFFGPGTRLTVL.

This clonotype was recorded at least ten times. The rearrangement joins TRBV6-2 or TRBV6-3 to TRBJ2-3, with no clear D. The CDR3 spans 14 residues. Trimming pared 2 bases from V and 4 bases from J, leaving 10 bases between. Germline CDR1 and CDR2: MNHEY and SVGEGT. The CDR3 region has the DNA TGTGCCAGCAGTTACGGCAGAGAGTCAGATACGCAGTATTTT. It yields the protein CASSYGRESDTQYF.

This clonotype showed up many times. The chain recombines TRBV3-1 with TRBJ2-6, with D perhaps matching TRBD2 (5 bases). Germline CDR1 LGHDT, CDR2 YNNKEL (reference sequence). The CDR3 has 15 residues. V was shortened by 1 base and J by 2 bases, with 6 bases between the two germline ends. CDR3 DNA: TGTGCCAGCAGCCAAGGGACTGCTGGGGCCAACGTCCTGACTTTC. It codes for CASSQGTAGANVLTF.

This clonotype was counted ten times or more. The chain links TRBV20-1 to TRBJ2-7; unclear D gene. CDR1 is DFQATT, CDR2 SNEGSKA, per germline (reference sequence). Trimming took off 1 base at V and 3 bases at J, with 7 bases between the two ends. CDR3 size: 12 residues. CDR3 bases: TGCAGTGCTAGAGTCGACGACTACGAGCAGTACTTC. Protein sequence: CSARVDDYEQYF.

The chain uses TRBV20-1 and TRBJ2-6; 7 bases map to TRBD2. The CDR3 contains 16 residues. Germline CDR1 DFQATT, CDR2 SNEGSKA (reference sequence). J was trimmed by 3 bases and V by 5 bases; bases with no gene match: 10. The chain's CDR3 is CSARSQGLSGANVLTF. The CDR3 DNA reads TGCAGTGCTCGTAGCCAGGGACTAAGTGGGGCCAACGTCCTGACTTTC.

The sample holds many counts of this clonotype. The chain combines TRBV12-3 or TRBV12-4 with TRBJ1-1; D uncertain. The CDR3 has 12 residues. V was cut by 10 bases and J by 5 bases, with 14 bases left in between. The CDR3 is CATSDLGTEAFF. The CDR3 region has the DNA TGTGCCACCTCGGATCTTGGGACTGAAGCTTTCTTT.

This clonotype has just a few counts. The rearrangement uses TRBV29-1 and TRBJ1-1; 7 bases fit TRBD1. There are 13 residues in the CDR3. Germline CDR1 reads SQVTM; CDR2 reads ANQGSEA. V dropped 2 bases and J dropped 3; count of bases not matched to a gene: 3. The CDR3 DNA is TGCAGCGTTGAAACTGACAGGGACACTGAAGCTTTCTTT. This translates into CSVETDRDTEAFF.

There are many counts of this clonotype. The chain recombines TRBV29-1 with TRBJ2-3; D uncertain. V shed 1 base and J shed 0 bases, with 11 bases lying between them. The germline gives CDR1 SQVTM, CDR2 ANQGSEA. The CDR3 consists of 15 residues. CDR3 residues: CSVEGILSSTDTQYF. The CDR3 region has the DNA TGCAGCGTTGAAGGAATCCTTTCAAGCACAGATACGCAGTATTTT.

This clonotype was counted many times. This rearrangement joins TRBV20-1 to TRBJ1-4, with 11 bases fitting TRBD1. CDR1 is DFQATT and CDR2 is SNEGSKA in the germline V gene (reference sequence). J gave up 12 bases and V 6 bases, and 9 bases lay outside the gene matches. The CDR3 is made up of 13 amino acids. CDR3 nucleotides: TGCAGTGCACCCGGACAGGGGGCTTCGGAACTGTTTTTT. Its translation: CSAPGQGASELFF.

This clonotype was seen repeatedly, ten times or more. The rearrangement joins TRBV6-5 to TRBJ2-7; 8 bases map to TRBD2. Germline CDR1 MNHEY, CDR2 SVGAGI. CDR3 length equals 15 residues. J gave up 7 bases and V 0 bases, and 8 bases lay outside the gene matches. The CDR3 bases are TGTGCCAGCAGTTACTCGACTGCGGGAGGTCGGGAGCAGTACTTC. This codes for CASSYSTAGGREQYF.

This clonotype was recorded many times. This chain uses TRBV3-1 with TRBJ1-2; a possible D gene is TRBD1 (5 bases). V dropped 1 base and J dropped 4 bases, with 10 bases sitting between them. The CDR3 spans 14 residues. Germline V CDR1 and CDR2: LGHDT, YNNKEL (reference sequence). The CDR3 DNA sequence: TGTGCCAGCAGCCAAGCAGGGCTGAGCTATGGCTACACCTTC. This encodes CASSQAGLSYGYTF. The entire variable domain, with the rest obtained from reference TRBV3-1 and TRBJ1-2, is as follows: DTAVSQTPKYLVTQMGNDKSIKCEQNLGHDTMYWYKQDSKKFLKIMFSYNNKELIINETVPNRFSPKSPDKAHLNLHINSLELGDSAVYFCASSQAGLSYGYTFGSGTRLTVV.

This clonotype was counted a few times. The chain carries TRBV18 and TRBJ1-2; 7 nucleotides match TRBD1. The CDR3 length is 16 residues. Looked up from germline, CDR1 is KGHSH and CDR2 is LQKENI. With 6 bases clipped from V and 4 bases from J, the junction kept 14 bases outside the gene matches. The CDR3 sequence: CASSPTARQGGYGYTF. Written as DNA, the CDR3 is TGTGCCAGCTCGCCAACAGCTCGACAGGGTGGCTATGGCTACACCTTC.